The source of this T cell receptor beta chain is a study of blood T cell repertoires in COVID-19. Study summary: The analysed material was cDNA or gDNA that came from T cells, B-cell-depleted T cells, or PBMCs.

This table comes from immunoSEQ multiplex PCR, and its TCRdb copy is limited to in-frame clones, with some not included. The sample shows about 440,000 clones, 90% of them seen only once. Recruits, aged about 18 to 100 years, lived in 25 or so US areas. Clinical histories supplied by participants themselves formed the basis of cohort assignment. The CDR3 has 15 residues. V shed 7 bases, J shed 4 bases, and the junction held 9 bases outside the gene matches. Germline V gives CDR1 MNHEY, CDR2 SVGAGI. This chain uses TRBV6-5 with TRBJ2-7, with TRBD2 identical over 11 bases. The material sequenced was PBMCs or T cells enriched from blood (not recorded which). This clonotype originated in a man aged 18 to 29 who had recovered from COVID-19. The CDR3 DNA sequence: TGTGCCAGCACCTACGGGACTAGCGGAGGTTACGAGCAGTACTTC. Amino acids: CASTYGTSGGYEQYF.